This entry lists 15 T cell receptor beta chains sequenced from one sample in a study of CD8 T cells in Susac syndrome. An amount of RNA that ranged from roughly 0.45 to 1 ug was reverse transcribed with random hexamers. TCRdb called the immunoSEQ multiplex PCR reads again in MiXCR, with one record for every CDR3 protein. This sample has under 250,000 distinct CDR3 sequences, with over 85% found just once. Sample: CD4+ T cells from PBMCs. These receptors came from a human donor with multiple sclerosis.

This CDR3 is CAWEQGGNTEAFF. The CDR3 region has the DNA TGTGCCTGGGAACAGGGCGGTAACACTGAAGCTTTCTTT. V usage is TRBV30 and J usage is TRBJ1-1; tentative D call: TRBD1 (6 bases). The CDR3 extends over 13 amino acids. Germline V gene sequence: CDR1 GTSNPN, CDR2 SVGIG (reference sequence). V lost 5 bases and J lost 2, with 12 bases in between.

The chain recombines TRBV7-9 with TRBJ2-7; D is undetermined. This CDR3 is 11 amino acids long. V lost 5 bases and J lost 4, with 6 bases in between. Per the germline V gene, CDR1 is SEHNR and CDR2 is FQNEAQ (reference sequence). DNA for the CDR3: TGTGCCAGCAGCCCCCTTTACGAGCAGTACGTC. Translated: CASSPLYEQYV.

The chain recombines TRBV7-8 with TRBJ2-4; a possible D gene is TRBD2 (5 bases). The V gene lost 5 bases and the J gene lost 1 base, with 15 bases spanning the gap. Germline CDR1 SGHVS, CDR2 FQNEAQ. This CDR3 has 16 residues. CDR3 DNA: TGTGCCAGCAGCCTAAGGACTGCTTTGGCCAAAAACATTCAGTACTTC. Residues: CASSLRTALAKNIQYF.

The chain links TRBV5-4 to TRBJ1-2; 7 bases align to TRBD1. This CDR3 spans 15 amino acids. The ends lost 3 bases at V and 2 bases at J; junction bases unmatched: 7. CDR1 is SGHNT, CDR2 YYREEE, per germline (reference sequence). CDR3 loop: CASSSPGGANYGYTF. DNA of the CDR3: TGTGCCAGCAGCTCGCCAGGGGGAGCGAACTATGGCTACACCTTC.

This chain uses TRBV27 with TRBJ2-3; D not resolved. Germline CDR1 is MNHEY and CDR2 is SMNVEV (reference sequence). There are 13 residues in the CDR3. V lost 6 bases, J lost 3 bases, and 10 bases lay in between. CDR3 sequence reads: CASRQPATDTQYF. CDR3 nucleotides: TGTGCCAGCAGACAGCCCGCTACAGATACGCAGTATTTT.

V gene TRBV7-9 combines with J gene TRBJ1-2; D uncertain. The CDR3 has 11 residues. Germline CDR1 is SEHNR and CDR2 is FQNEAQ (reference sequence). Trimming took off 8 bases at V and 3 bases at J, with 7 bases between the two ends. For the CDR3, the DNA is TGTGCCAGCGGGATTGACTATGGCTACACCTTC. This encodes CASGIDYGYTF.

For the CDR3, the DNA is TGCAGCGTTTCGGAGGGGGGTAGCAATCAGCCCCAGCATTTT. Protein sequence: CSVSEGGSNQPQHF. The chain recombines TRBV29-1 with TRBJ1-5, with D maybe TRBD1 (6 bases). The length of the CDR3 is 14 residues. V shed 5 bases and J shed 0 bases, with 11 bases lying between them. Germline loops: CDR1 SQVTM, CDR2 ANQGSEA.

This clonotype was picked up a small number of times. The chain joins TRBV6-5 to TRBJ1-1; D call uncertain. Germline CDR1 and CDR2: MNHEY and SVGAGI. The CDR3 runs to 13 residues. With 0 bases removed from V and 1 base from J, the gap between germline ends came to 3 bases. The CDR3 spells CASSYSRNTEAFF. CDR3 in DNA: TGTGCCAGCAGTTACTCCCGGAACACTGAAGCTTTCTTT.

The J gene is TRBJ2-7, the V gene TRBV2, with TRBD1 as a possible D gene (6 bases). V was trimmed by 11 bases and J by 2 bases, leaving 16 bases between them. The CDR3 covers 13 residues. Germline-derived CDR1 and CDR2 are SNHLY and FYNNEI. Here the CDR3 DNA reads TGTGCCGGGAAGTACAGGGACCCCTACGAGCAGTACTTC. Translated: CAGKYRDPYEQYF. Supplemented by reference TRBV2 and TRBJ2-7, the full variable domain reads EPEVTQTPSHQVTQMGQEVILRCVPISNHLYFYWYRQILGQKVEFLVSFYNNEISEKSEIFDDQFSVERPDGSNFTLKIRSTKLEDSAMYFCAGKYRDPYEQYFGPGTRLTVT.

V gene TRBV15 combines with J gene TRBJ1-1, with D unclear. CDR3 length: 15 residues. V shed 1 base and J shed 0 bases, with 9 bases lying between them. Germline loops: CDR1 LNHNV, CDR2 YYDKDF (reference sequence). CDR3 sequence reads: CATSRASGLNTEAFF. The CDR3 DNA reads as TGTGCCACCAGCAGAGCCTCAGGCCTGAACACTGAAGCTTTCTTT.

The J gene is TRBJ2-3, the V gene TRBV5-4; maybe TRBD2 (6 bases). V was pared by 0 bases and J by 2 bases, with 7 bases between. Germline V gene lookup returns CDR1 SGHNT and CDR2 YYREEE (reference sequence). This CDR3 is built from 14 residues. CDR3 DNA sequence: TGTGCCAGCAGCTTGGGGGGACTCACAGATACGCAGTATTTT. Its translation: CASSLGGLTDTQYF.

The chain carries TRBV24-1 and TRBJ2-1, with 7 bases fitting TRBD1. The CDR3 consists of 15 residues. After removal of 0 bases from V and 6 bases from J, the junction contained 4 bases not matched to a gene. Germline-derived CDR1 and CDR2 are KGHDR and SFDVKD. In nucleotides, the CDR3 is TGTGCCACCAGTGATTTGCAAGACAGGGTCAATGAGCAGTTCTTC. This sequence encodes CATSDLQDRVNEQFF.

In its sample, this clonotype was seen once. The chain carries TRBV11-2 and TRBJ1-2, with 7 bases aligning to TRBD1. Germline lookup yields CDR1 SGHAT and CDR2 FQNNGV. There are 15 residues in the CDR3. V dropped 5 bases and J dropped 4; count of bases not matched to a gene: 10. In DNA form, the CDR3 reads TGTGCCAGCAGCCAGCGACAGGGTCTTGGCTATGGCTACACCTTC. Its translation is CASSQRQGLGYGYTF.

The V gene is TRBV5-1, the J gene TRBJ2-5; TRBD2 matches 9 bases. Germline V gene data show CDR1 as SGHRS and CDR2 as YFSETQ. V dropped 3 bases and J dropped 5; count of bases not matched to a gene: 8. The CDR3 spans 15 residues. The CDR3 DNA reads as TGCGCCAGCAGCTGGTTAGCGGGGGCCGGGGAGACCCAGTACTTC. It translates to CASSWLAGAGETQYF. The full variable domain, with the rest looked up from reference TRBV5-1 and TRBJ2-5, is KAGVTQTPRYLIKTRGQQVTLSCSPISGHRSVSWYQQTPGQGLQFLFEYFSETQRNKGNFPGRFSGRQFSNSRSEMNVSTLELGDSALYLCASSWLAGAGETQYFGPGTRLLVL.

The chain employs TRBV28 and TRBJ2-7; 7 positions match TRBD2. CDR1 MDHEN and CDR2 SYDVKM come from the germline V gene. Trimming cost V 5 bases and J 6 bases; bases outside gene matches: 7. CDR3 size: 13 residues. The chain's CDR3 is CASSPVASGEQYF. The CDR3 DNA reads as TGTGCCAGCAGTCCCGTGGCTAGCGGCGAGCAGTACTTC.